This T cell receptor beta chain originates from a study of CD8 T cells in ankylosing spondylitis. The study, taken as a whole, reports: Disease-linked clones were found to be CD8+ and relatively rare in peripheral blood.

With 8 bases clipped from V and 4 bases from J, the junction kept 12 bases outside the gene matches. The CDR3 is 16 amino acids. Germline V gene data show CDR1 as ENHRY and CDR2 as SYGVKD. This clonotype showed up many times. The target antigen is unknown. From the 5' RACE reads, TCRdb called clonotypes with MiXCR, one entry per CDR3 protein. The profile covers about 320,000 distinct CDR3 sequences, with around a tenth appearing a single time and roughly 9% taken by the ten largest. This sequence was found in a female donor with ankylosing spondylitis or in good health (not recorded which). Sequenced: blood, either unsorted or a sorted T cell fraction (not recorded which). The rearrangement links TRBV10-3 to TRBJ2-1, with TRBD2 identical over 9 bases. Here the CDR3 reads CAILGDSGSSYNEQFF. The DNA for the CDR3 is TGTGCCATCCTGGGTGATAGCGGGAGTTCATACAATGAGCAGTTCTTC.